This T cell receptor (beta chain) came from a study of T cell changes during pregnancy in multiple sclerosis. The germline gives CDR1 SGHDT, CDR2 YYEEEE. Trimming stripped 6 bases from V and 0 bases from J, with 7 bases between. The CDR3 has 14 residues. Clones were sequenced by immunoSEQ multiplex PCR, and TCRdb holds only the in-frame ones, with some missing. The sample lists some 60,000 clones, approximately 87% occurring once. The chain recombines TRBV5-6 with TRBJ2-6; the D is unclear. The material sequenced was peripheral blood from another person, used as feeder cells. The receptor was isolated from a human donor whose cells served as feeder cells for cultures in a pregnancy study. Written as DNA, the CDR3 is TGTGCCAGCACCAAGAGCTCTGGGGCCAACGTCCTGACTTTC. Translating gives CASTKSSGANVLTF.